This TCR beta chain appears in the sequencing data of a study of graft-versus-host responses after intestinal transplantation. As for the study in general: Among the recipients, all got anti-thymocyte globulin induction and then tacrolimus and steroids for approximately 3 years. The study's findings and limits: The recipient marrow held GvH clones, and some of them showed up first in ileum or blood. Declining HvG levels early post-transplant were linked to peak circulating GvH clone levels.

CDR1 is LNHDA, CDR2 SQIVND, per germline (reference sequence). CDR3 length equals 15 residues. Trimming pared 3 bases from V and 6 bases from J, leaving 15 bases between. Comment on this clone: Its antigen is currently unknown.

Sequencing was performed with immunoSEQ multiplex PCR; in TCRdb, only in-frame clones are kept and a portion is missing. Altogether about 41,000 clones are present, about 95% being singletons, with the ten largest covering roughly 0.52%. Material: unstimulated CD8+ T cells sorted from spleen or lymph node cells, obtained before transplant. The rearrangement uses TRBV19 and TRBJ2-1; possible D gene TRBD1, 6 bases. This clonotype was obtained from a human donor who was the organ donor for an intestinal transplant. The CDR3 loop is CASSMDSAMGNEQFF. CDR3 nucleotides: TGTGCCAGTAGTATGGACAGTGCGATGGGCAATGAGCAGTTCTTC.